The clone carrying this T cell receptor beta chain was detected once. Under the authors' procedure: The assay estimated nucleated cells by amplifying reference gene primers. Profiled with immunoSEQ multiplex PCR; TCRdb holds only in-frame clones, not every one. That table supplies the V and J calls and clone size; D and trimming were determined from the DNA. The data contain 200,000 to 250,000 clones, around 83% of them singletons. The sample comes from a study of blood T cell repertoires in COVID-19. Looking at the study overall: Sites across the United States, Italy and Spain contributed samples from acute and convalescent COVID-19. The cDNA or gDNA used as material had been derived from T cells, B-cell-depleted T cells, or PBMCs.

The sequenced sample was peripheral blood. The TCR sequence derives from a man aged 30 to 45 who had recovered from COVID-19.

CDR3 protein: CASLGGVGQPQHF. The CDR3 DNA is TGTGCCTCACTAGGTGGGGTCGGTCAGCCCCAGCATTTT. This chain joins TRBV12-3 or TRBV12-4 and TRBJ1-5, with D unclear. The V and J ends lost 11 bases and 6 bases respectively, with 17 bases between them. CDR3 length: 13 amino acids.